Reported below is one T cell receptor (beta chain). The antigen is not known. Every ophthalmopathy donor presented moderate-to-severe activity, CAS ≥3, NOSPECS ≥4 and duration under 3 months. This sample stems from a study of Graves' ophthalmopathy and Graves' hyperthyroidism. Study conclusions and caveats: A model built from 13 signatures distinguished ophthalmopathy from stable hyperthyroidism with about 86% sensitivity and 81.08% specificity. Most clonotypes expanded in thyroid above 0.001 frequency were present in blood too.

The study amplified TCR beta CDR3 regions using RNA transcripts. First-round RT-PCR used HTBI primers; second-round multiplex PCR followed. TCRdb passed the multiplex PCR reads through MiXCR, listing each CDR3 protein once. The table has roughly 500,000 distinct CDR3 sequences, about 15% seen once. The CDR3 spans 14 residues. V was pared by 4 bases and J by 3 bases, with 9 bases between. Per germline, CDR1 MNHNS and CDR2 SASEGT. The clonotype comes from a woman in her 30s with Graves' ophthalmopathy. The chain uses TRBV6-1 and TRBJ2-2, with D tentatively TRBD1 (5 bases). The sequenced material came from blood. CDR3 region: CASSADRYTGELFF. The CDR3, as DNA: TGTGCCAGCAGTGCCGACAGATACACCGGGGAGCTGTTTTTT.